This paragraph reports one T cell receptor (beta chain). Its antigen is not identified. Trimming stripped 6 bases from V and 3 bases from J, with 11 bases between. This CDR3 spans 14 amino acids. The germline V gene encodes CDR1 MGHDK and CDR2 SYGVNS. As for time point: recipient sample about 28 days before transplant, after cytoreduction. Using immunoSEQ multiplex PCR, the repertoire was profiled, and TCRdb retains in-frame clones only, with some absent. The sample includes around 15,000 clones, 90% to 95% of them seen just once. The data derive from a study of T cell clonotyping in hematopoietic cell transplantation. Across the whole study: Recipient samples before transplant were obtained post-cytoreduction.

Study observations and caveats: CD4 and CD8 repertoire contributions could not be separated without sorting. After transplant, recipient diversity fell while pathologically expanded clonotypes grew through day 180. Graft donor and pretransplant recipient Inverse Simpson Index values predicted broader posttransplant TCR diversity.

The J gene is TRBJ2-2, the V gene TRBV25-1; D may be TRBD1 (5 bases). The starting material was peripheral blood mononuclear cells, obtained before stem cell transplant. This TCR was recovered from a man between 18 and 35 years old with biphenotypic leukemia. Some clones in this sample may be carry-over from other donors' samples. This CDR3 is CASRSSGYTGELFF. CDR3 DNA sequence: TGTGCCAGCAGATCCTCAGGGTACACCGGGGAGCTGTTTTTT.